This TCR beta chain is from a study of identical twins. Points from the study as a whole: Among beta out-of-frame sequences, excess sharing between twins appeared weaker.

CDR3 length equals 14 residues. J was trimmed by 2 bases and V by 4 bases; bases with no gene match: 6. From germline, CDR1 is SGHRS and CDR2 YFSETQ. TCRdb itself ran the 5' RACE reads through MiXCR, one entry per CDR3 protein. The sample includes approximately 220,000 distinct CDR3 sequences, more than 6.5% of them seen just once. This clonotype was detected only a few times. The antigen is not known. This sample also belongs to another study, concerning yellow fever vaccine responses in identical twins.

The receptor comes from a woman under 30 in good health. The sample taken for sequencing was memory (CD45RO+) T cells sorted from blood. This chain uses TRBV5-1 with TRBJ2-7; 7 bases align to TRBD1. The CDR3 spells CASSGTALPYEQYF. The CDR3 DNA is TGCGCCAGCAGCGGGACAGCCTTACCCTACGAGCAGTACTTC.